This TCR beta chain was sequenced during a study of T cell repertoires in ileal Crohn's disease. Study context: At surgery, under 40% of patients smoked, with median disease duration about eight years.

Remarks on this clone: Its antigen remains unknown.

Approximately 550 nanograms of biopsy DNA per sample underwent TCRB immunosequencing. Repertoires were generated with immunoSEQ multiplex PCR, while TCRdb's copy carries only in-frame clones and drops some. Of about 7,400 clones listed, about 70% are singletons. The V gene end was trimmed by 2 bases and the J gene end by 7 bases; junction bases not matched to a gene: 5. The CDR3 has 14 residues. Germline CDR1 is SGHVS and CDR2 is FQNEAQ. Study-wide points: Compared with non-smokers, active smokers at surgery showed more clonal expansions.

Time point in this sample: neoterminal ileum biopsy at postoperative endoscopy, about 6 months after surgery. Material: ileal tissue. The rearrangement uses TRBV7-8 and TRBJ1-1; the match to TRBD1 covers 9 bases. The TCR originated in an adult with Crohn's disease. CDR3 protein: CASSLYGQGLEAFF. The CDR3 nucleotides are TGTGCCAGCAGCTTATATGGACAGGGGCTTGAAGCTTTCTTT.